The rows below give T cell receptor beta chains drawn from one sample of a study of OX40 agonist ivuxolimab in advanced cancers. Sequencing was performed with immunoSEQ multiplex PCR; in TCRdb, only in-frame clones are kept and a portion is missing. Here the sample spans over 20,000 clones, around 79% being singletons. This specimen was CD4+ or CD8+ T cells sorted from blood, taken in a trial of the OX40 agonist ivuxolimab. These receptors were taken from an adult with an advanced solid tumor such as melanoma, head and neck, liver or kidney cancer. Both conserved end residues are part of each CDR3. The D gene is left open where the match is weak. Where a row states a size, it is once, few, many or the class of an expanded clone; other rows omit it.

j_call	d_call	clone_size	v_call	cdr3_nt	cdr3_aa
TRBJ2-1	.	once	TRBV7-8	TGTGCCAGCAGCCTCAAAGCGGAAACGCGCCCGTTCTTC	CASSLKAETRPFF
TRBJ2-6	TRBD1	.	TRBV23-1	TGCGCCAGCAGTCTCCGGGACTCACAGGGGGCAGGGGCCAACGTCCTGACTTTC	CASSLRDSQGAGANVLTF
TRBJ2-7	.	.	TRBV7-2	TGTGCCAGCAGCCTCCGGGACCTAAATCGATACGAGCAGTACTTC	CASSLRDLNRYEQYF
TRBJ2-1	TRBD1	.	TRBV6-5	TGTGCCAGCAGTTCCGGGACAGGGGTGCATCATGAGCAGTTCTTC	CASSSGTGVHHEQFF
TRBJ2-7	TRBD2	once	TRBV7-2	TGTGCCAGCAGGAGGACACTAGCGGGAGGTTACTACGAGCAGTACTTC	CASRRTLAGGYYEQYF
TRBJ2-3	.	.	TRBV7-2	TGTGCCAGCAGCCCGCGCGGGGGCCCTAGCACAGATACGCAGTATTTT	CASSPRGGPSTDTQYF
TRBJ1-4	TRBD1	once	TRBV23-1	TGCGCCAGCAGTCACTACATCCGGGACAGGGTGGTTAATGAAAAACTGTTTTTT	CASSHYIRDRVVNEKLFF
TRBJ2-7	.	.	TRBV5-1	TGCGCCAGCAGCAGCAATGCCCGGGCCTTGAAGGACGAGCAGTACTTC	CASSSNARALKDEQYF
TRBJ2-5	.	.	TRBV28	TGTGCCAGCATTCAAGGACGGGAAGAGACCCAGTACTTC	CASIQGREETQYF
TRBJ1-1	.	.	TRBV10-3	TGTGCCATCAGTGATACCGGACGGTTGAACACTGAAGCTTTCTTT	CAISDTGRLNTEAFF
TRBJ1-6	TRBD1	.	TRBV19	TGTGCCAGTAGTATAGACGACAGGGGCTCTTCACCCCTCCACTTT	CASSIDDRGSSPLHF
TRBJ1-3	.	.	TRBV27	TGTGCCAGCAGTTCAAGCCACCTCTCTGGAAACACCATATATTTT	CASSSSHLSGNTIYF
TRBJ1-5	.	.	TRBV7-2	TGTGCCAGCAGCCCGAAGCGGGATCAGCCCCAGCATTTT	CASSPKRDQPQHF
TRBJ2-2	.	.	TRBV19	TGTGCCAGTGAGCCACTCCGTTGGGGTGGCGGGGAGCTGTTTTTT	CASEPLRWGGGELFF
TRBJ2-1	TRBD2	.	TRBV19	TGTGCCAGTAGTTGGACTAGCGGGAGGGAGTCTCCCCAGTTCTTC	CASSWTSGRESPQFF
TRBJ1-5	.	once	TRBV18	TGTGCCAGCTCACCACAGGAGATCGACAATCAGCCCCAGCATTTT	CASSPQEIDNQPQHF
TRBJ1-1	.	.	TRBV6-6	TGTGCCAGCACCCTAGTCGGGAGTGCCACTGAAGCTTTCTTT	CASTLVGSATEAFF
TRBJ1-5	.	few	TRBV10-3	TGTGCCATCAGTGAGGCCTACAATCAGCCCCAGCATTTT	CAISEAYNQPQHF
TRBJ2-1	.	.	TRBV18	TGTGCCAGCTCACTCCGAGGACTAACCCGGAGCTCCTACAATGAGCAGTTCTTC	CASSLRGLTRSSYNEQFF
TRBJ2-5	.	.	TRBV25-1	TGTGCCAGCAGTGACTTCCACCGAGAGACCCAGTACTTC	CASSDFHRETQYF
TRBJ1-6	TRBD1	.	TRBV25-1	TGTGCCAGCAAGGGGACAGGGCATTCACCCCTCCACTTT	CASKGTGHSPLHF
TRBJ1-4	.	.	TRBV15	TGTGCCACCAGCAGTACCAGCGCAACTAATGAAAAACTGTTTTTT	CATSSTSATNEKLFF
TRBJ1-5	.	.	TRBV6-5	TGTGCCAGCAGCTACGCCGGCCAGCCCCAGCATTTT	CASSYAGQPQHF
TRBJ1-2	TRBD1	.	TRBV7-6	TGTGCCAGCAGCCGGACAGGGGTTAGTGGCTACACCTTC	CASSRTGVSGYTF
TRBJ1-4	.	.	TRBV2	TGTGCCAGCAGGGGATTCAGTAATGAAAAACTGTTTTTT	CASRGFSNEKLFF
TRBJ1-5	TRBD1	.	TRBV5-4	TGTGCCAGCAGCCAAGGACAGGCGAGCAATCAGCCCCAGCATTTT	CASSQGQASNQPQHF
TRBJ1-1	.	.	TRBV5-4	TGTGCCAGCAGCTCAGGGATGCTGGACACTGAAGCTTTCTTT	CASSSGMLDTEAFF
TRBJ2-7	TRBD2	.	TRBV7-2	TGTGCCAGCAGCTTAGCTACTAGCGGAATGGGAACGCGCGAGCAGTACTTC	CASSLATSGMGTREQYF
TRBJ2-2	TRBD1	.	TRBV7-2	TGTGCCAGCAGCTTTGGTACAGGGGACACCGGGGAGCTGTTTTTT	CASSFGTGDTGELFF
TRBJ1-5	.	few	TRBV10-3	TGTGCCATCTCGGCAGGGGATCAGCCCCAGCATTTT	CAISAGDQPQHF
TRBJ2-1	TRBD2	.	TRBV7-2	TGTGCCAGCAGCTCGAAAACCACTAGCGGTACCTACAATGAGCAGTTCTTC	CASSSKTTSGTYNEQFF
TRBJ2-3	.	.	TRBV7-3	TGTGCCAGCAGCTTAACGAGCGTTATCACAGATACGCAGTATTTT	CASSLTSVITDTQYF
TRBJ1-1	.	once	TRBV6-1	TGTGCCAGCAGTTCAGGGGCCACGAACACTGAAGCTTTCTTT	CASSSGATNTEAFF
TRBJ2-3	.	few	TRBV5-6	TGTGCCAGCAGCTCGGGCCGACTAGATACGCAGTATTTT	CASSSGRLDTQYF
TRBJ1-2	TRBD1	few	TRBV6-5	TGTGCCAGCAGACCCCCCGGACAGGGGAGCTATGGCTACACCTTC	CASRPPGQGSYGYTF
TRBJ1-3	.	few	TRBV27	TGTGCCAGCAGTTTAAACTCTGGAAACACCATATATTTT	CASSLNSGNTIYF